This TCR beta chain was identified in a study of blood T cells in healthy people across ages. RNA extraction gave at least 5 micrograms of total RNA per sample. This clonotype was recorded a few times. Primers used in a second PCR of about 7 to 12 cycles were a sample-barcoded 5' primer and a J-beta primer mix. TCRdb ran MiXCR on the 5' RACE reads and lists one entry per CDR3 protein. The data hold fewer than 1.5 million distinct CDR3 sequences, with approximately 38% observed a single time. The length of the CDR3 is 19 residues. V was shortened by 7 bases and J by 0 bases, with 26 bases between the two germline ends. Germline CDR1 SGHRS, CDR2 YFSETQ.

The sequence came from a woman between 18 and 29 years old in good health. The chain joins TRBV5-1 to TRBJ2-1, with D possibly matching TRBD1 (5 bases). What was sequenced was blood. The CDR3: CASFLYQGRTSSSYNEQFF. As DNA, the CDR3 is TGCGCCAGCTTTCTATATCAGGGCCGAACTTCGAGCTCCTACAATGAGCAGTTCTTC. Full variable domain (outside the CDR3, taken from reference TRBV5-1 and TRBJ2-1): KAGVTQTPRYLIKTRGQQVTLSCSPISGHRSVSWYQQTPGQGLQFLFEYFSETQRNKGNFPGRFSGRQFSNSRSEMNVSTLELGDSALYLCASFLYQGRTSSSYNEQFFGPGTRLTVL.